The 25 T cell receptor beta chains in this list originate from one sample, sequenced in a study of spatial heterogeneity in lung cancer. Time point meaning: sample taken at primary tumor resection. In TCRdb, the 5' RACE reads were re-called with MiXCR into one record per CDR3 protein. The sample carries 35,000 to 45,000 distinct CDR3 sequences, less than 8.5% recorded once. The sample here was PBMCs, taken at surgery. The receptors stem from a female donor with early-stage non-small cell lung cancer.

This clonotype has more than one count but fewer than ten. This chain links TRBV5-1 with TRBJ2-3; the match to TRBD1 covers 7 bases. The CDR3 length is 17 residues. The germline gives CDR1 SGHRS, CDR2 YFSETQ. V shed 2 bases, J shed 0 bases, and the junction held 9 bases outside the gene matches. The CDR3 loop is CASSLSGTAYSTDTQYF. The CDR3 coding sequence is TGCGCCAGCAGCTTATCCGGGACAGCTTATAGCACAGATACGCAGTATTTT.

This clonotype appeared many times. The chain's CDR3 is CASSFNGYNEQFF. The CDR3, as DNA: TGTGCCAGCAGCTTTAACGGATACAATGAGCAGTTCTTC. The chain couples TRBV7-8 to TRBJ2-1; D is uncertain. CDR1 SGHVS and CDR2 FQNEAQ come from the germline V gene. The CDR3 runs to 13 residues. V lost 3 bases and J 4 bases, leaving 7 bases between the germline ends.

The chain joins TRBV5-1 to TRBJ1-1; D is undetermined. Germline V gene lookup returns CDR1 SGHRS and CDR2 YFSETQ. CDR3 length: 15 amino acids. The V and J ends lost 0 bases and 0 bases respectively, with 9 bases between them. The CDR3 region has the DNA TGCGCCAGCAGCTTGGCCGCTCAGATGAACACTGAAGCTTTCTTT. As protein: CASSLAAQMNTEAFF.

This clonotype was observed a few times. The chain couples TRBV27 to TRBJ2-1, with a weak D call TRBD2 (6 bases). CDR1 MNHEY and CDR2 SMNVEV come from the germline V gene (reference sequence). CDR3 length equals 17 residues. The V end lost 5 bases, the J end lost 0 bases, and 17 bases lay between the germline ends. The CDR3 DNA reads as TGTGCCAGCAGTCCGCCGGGAGTCGCCATCTCCTACAATGAGCAGTTCTTC. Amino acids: CASSPPGVAISYNEQFF.

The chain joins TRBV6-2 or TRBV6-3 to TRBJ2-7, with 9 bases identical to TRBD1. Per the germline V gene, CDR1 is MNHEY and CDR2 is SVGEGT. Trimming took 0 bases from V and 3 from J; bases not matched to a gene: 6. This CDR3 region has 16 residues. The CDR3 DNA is TGTGCCAGCAGTTACTCGGGGACAGGGCATTTCTACGAGCAGTACTTC. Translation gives CASSYSGTGHFYEQYF.

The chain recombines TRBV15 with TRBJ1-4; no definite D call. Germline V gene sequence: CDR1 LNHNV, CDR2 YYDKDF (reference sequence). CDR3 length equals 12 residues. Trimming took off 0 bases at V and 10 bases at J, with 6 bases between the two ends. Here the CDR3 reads CATSRDSGKLFF. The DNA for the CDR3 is TGTGCCACCAGCAGAGACTCAGGAAAACTGTTTTTT. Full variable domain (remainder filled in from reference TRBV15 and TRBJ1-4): DAMVIQNPRYQVTQFGKPVTLSCSQTLNHNVMYWYQQKSSQAPKLLFHYYDKDFNNEADTPDNFQSRRPNTSFCFLDIRSPGLGDTAMYLCATSRDSGKLFFGSGTQLSVL.

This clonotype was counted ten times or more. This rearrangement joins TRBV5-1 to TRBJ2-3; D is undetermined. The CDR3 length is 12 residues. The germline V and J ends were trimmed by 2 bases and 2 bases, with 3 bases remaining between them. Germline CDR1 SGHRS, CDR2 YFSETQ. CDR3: CASSFTTDTQYF. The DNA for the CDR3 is TGCGCCAGCAGCTTCACCACAGATACGCAGTATTTT.

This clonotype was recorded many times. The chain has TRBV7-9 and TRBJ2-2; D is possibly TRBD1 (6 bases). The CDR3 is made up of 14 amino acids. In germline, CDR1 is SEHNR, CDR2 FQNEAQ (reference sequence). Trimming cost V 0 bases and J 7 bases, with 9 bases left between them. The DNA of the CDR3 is TGTGCCAGCAGCTTAGCGGGACAAGGCGGGGAGCTGTTTTTT. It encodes CASSLAGQGGELFF.

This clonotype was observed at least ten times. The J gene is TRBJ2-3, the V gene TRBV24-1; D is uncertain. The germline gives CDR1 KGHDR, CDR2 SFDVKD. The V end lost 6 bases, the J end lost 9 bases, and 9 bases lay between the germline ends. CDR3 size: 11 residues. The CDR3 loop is CATSRVDTQYF. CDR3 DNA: TGTGCCACCAGTAGGGTAGACACGCAGTATTTT.

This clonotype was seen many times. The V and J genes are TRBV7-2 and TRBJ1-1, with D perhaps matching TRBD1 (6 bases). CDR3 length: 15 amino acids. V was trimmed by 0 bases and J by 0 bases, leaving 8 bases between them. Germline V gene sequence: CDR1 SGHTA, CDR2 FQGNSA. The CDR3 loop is CASSLARTVNTEAFF. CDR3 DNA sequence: TGTGCCAGCAGCTTAGCGAGGACAGTGAACACTGAAGCTTTCTTT.

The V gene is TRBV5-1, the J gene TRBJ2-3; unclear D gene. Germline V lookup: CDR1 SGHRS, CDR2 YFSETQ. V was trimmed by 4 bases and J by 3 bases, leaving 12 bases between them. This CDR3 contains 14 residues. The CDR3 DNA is TGCGCCAGCAGCCCCCAGCCACGAACAGATACGCAGTATTTT. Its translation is CASSPQPRTDTQYF.

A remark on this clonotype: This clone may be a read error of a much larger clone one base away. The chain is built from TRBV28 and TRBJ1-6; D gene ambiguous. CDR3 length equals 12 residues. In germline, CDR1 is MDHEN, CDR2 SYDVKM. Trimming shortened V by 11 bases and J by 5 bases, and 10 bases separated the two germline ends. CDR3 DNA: TGTGCCGGGGAACAGAATAATTCACCCCTCCACTTT. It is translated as CAGEQNNSPLHF.

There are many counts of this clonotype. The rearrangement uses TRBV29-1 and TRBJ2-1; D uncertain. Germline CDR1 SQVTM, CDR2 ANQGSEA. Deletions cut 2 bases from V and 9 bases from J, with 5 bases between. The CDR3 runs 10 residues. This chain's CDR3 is CSVEHGEQFF. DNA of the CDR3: TGCAGCGTTGAACACGGTGAGCAGTTCTTC.

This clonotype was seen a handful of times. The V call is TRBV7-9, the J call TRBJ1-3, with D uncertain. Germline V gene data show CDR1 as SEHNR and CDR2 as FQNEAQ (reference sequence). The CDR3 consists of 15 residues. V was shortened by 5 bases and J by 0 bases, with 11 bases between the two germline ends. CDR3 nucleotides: TGTGCCAGCAGCATACAAGGCCGCTCTGGAAACACCATATATTTT. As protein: CASSIQGRSGNTIYF.

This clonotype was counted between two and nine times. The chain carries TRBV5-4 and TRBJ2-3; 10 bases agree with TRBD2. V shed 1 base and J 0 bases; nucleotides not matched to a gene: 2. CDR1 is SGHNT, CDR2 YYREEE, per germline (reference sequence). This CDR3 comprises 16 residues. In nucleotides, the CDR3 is TGTGCCAGCAGCTTGAGACTAGCGGGTAGCACAGATACGCAGTATTTT. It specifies CASSLRLAGSTDTQYF.

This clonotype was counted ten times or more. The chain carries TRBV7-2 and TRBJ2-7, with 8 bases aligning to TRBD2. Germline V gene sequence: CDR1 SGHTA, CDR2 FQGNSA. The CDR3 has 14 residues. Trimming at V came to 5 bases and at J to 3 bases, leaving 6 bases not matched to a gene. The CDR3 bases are TGTGCCAGCAGCAGAGGACTAGCAAACTACGAGCAGTACTTC. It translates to CASSRGLANYEQYF.

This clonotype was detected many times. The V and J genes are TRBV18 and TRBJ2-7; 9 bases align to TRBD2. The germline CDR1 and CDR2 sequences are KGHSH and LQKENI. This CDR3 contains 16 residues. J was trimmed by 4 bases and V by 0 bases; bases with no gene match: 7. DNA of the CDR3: TGTGCCAGCTCACCACCCCTGACTAGCGGAATGTACGAGCAGTACTTC. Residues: CASSPPLTSGMYEQYF.

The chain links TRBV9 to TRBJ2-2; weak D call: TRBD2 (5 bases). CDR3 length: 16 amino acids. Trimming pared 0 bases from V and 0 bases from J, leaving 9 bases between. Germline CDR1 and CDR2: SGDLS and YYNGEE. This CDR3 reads CASSVGRTSNTGELFF. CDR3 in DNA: TGTGCCAGCAGCGTAGGAAGGACTTCGAACACCGGGGAGCTGTTTTTT.

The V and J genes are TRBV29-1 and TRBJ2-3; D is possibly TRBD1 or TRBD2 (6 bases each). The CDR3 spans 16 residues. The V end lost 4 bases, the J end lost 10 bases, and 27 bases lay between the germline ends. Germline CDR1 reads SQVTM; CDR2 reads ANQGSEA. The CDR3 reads CSVGGAPPTTPLAQYF. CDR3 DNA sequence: TGCAGCGTTGGGGGGGCCCCCCCAACCACACCCCTTGCGCAGTATTTT.

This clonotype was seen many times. CDR3 protein: CASSLSPMSSYNEQFF. The CDR3 DNA is TGTGCCAGCAGCCTATCCCCGATGAGCTCCTACAATGAGCAGTTCTTC. V gene TRBV5-6 combines with J gene TRBJ2-1; D gene uncertain. The germline gives CDR1 SGHDT, CDR2 YYEEEE. The CDR3 spans 16 residues. The V end lost 4 bases, the J end lost 0 bases, and 14 bases lay between the germline ends.

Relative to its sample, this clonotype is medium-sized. The CDR3 loop is CASSLPGGSGLEVDEQFF. The CDR3 DNA reads as TGTGCCAGCAGCCTCCCCGGCGGGTCGGGACTAGAGGTCGATGAGCAGTTCTTC. The rearrangement joins TRBV7-9 to TRBJ2-1, with 8 bases aligning to TRBD2. CDR1 and CDR2 (germline): SEHNR, FQNEAQ (reference sequence). With 5 bases clipped from V and 8 bases from J, the junction kept 20 bases outside the gene matches. The CDR3 totals 18 residues.

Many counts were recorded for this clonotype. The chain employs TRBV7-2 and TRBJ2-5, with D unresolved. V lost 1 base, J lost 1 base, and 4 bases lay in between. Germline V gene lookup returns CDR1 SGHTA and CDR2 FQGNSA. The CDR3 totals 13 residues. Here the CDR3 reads CASSLGIQETQYF. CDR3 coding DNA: TGTGCCAGCAGCTTAGGGATCCAAGAGACCCAGTACTTC.

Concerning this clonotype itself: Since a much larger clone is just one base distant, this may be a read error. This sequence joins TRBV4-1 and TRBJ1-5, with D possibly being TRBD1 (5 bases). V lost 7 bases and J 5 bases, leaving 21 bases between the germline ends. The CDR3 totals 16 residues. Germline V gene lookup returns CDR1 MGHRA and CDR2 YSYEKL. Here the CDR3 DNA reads TGCGCCAGCACCCGCCGGTGGACAAGGGGCCATCAGCCCCAGCATTTT. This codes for CASTRRWTRGHQPQHF.

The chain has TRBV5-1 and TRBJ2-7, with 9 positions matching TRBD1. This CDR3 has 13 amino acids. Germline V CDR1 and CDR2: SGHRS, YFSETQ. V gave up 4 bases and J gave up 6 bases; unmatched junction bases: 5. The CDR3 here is CASSAGQGSEQYF. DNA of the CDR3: TGCGCCAGCAGCGCGGGACAGGGTTCCGAGCAGTACTTC.

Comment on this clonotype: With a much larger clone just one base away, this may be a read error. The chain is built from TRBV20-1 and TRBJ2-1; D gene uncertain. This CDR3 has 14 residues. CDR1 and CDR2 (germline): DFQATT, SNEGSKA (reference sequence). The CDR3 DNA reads TGCAGTGCCCGCTACCCCGGCTCCTACAATGAGCAGCTCTTC. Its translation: CSARYPGSYNEQLF.